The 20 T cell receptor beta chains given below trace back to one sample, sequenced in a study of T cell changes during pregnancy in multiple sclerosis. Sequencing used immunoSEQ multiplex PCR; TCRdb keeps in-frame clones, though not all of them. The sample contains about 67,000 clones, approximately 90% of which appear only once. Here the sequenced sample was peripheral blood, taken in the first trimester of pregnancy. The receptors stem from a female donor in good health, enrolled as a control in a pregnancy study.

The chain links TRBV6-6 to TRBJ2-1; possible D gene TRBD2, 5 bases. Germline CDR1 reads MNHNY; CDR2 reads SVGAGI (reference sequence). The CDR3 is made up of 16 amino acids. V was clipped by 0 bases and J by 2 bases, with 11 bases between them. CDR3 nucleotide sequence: TGTGCCAGCAGTTACTCGGCCCTAGCCGCCTACAATGAGCAGTTCTTC. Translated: CASSYSALAAYNEQFF.

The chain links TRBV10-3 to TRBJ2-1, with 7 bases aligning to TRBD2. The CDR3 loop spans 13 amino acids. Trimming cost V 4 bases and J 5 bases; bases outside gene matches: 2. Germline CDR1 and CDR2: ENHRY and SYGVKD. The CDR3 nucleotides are TGTGCCATCAGTGGGGAGGGCCACAATGAGCAGTTCTTC. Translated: CAISGEGHNEQFF.

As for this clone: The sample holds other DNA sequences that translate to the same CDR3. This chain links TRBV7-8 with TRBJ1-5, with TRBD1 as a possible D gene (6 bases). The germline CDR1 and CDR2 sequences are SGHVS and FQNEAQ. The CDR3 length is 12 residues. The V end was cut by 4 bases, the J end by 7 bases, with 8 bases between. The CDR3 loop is CASSSTGQPQHF. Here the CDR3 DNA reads TGTGCCAGCAGCTCCACAGGGCAGCCCCAGCATTTT.

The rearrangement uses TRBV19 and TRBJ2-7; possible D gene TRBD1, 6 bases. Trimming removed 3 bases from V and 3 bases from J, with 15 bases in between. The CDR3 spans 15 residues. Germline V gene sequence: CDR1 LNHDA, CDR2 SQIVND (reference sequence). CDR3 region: CASSMVSGAYYEQYF. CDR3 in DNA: TGTGCCAGTAGTATGGTCTCAGGGGCCTACTACGAGCAGTACTTC.

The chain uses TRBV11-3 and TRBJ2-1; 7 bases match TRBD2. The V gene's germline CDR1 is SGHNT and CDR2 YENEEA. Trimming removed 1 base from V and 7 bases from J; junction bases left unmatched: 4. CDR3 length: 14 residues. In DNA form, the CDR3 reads TGTGCCAGCAGCTTAGGCGGGAGTAGGAATGAGCAGTTCTTC. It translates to CASSLGGSRNEQFF.

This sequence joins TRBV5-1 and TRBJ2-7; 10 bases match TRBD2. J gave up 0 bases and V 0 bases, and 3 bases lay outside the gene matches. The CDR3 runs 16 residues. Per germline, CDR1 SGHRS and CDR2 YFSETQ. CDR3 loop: CASSLGRTSGSYEQYF. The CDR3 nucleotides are TGCGCCAGCAGCTTGGGCAGGACTAGCGGCTCCTACGAGCAGTACTTC. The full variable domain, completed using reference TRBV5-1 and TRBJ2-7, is KAGVTQTPRYLIKTRGQQVTLSCSPISGHRSVSWYQQTPGQGLQFLFEYFSETQRNKGNFPGRFSGRQFSNSRSEMNVSTLELGDSALYLCASSLGRTSGSYEQYFGPGTRLTVT.

The CDR3 bases are TGTGCCAGCAGTTTTGGGGGGGGCCAAAATGAGCAGTTCTTC. Its translation: CASSFGGGQNEQFF. The chain joins TRBV27 to TRBJ2-1; D is possibly TRBD2 (7 bases). The CDR3 covers 14 residues. Germline lookup yields CDR1 MNHEY and CDR2 SMNVEV (reference sequence). Trimming shortened V by 3 bases and J by 7 bases, and 13 bases separated the two germline ends.

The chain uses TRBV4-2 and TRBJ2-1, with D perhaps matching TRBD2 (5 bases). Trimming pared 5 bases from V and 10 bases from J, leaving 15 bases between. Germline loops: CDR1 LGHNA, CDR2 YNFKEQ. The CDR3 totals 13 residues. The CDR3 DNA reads TGTGCCAGCAGCGACGGAGGACTTAGCGAGCAGTTCTTC. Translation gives CASSDGGLSEQFF.

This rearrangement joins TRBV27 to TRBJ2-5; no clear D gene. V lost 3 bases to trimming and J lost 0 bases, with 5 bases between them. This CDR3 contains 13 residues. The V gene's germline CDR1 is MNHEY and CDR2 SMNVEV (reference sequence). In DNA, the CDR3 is TGTGCCAGCAGTTTCATGTACCAAGAGACCCAGTACTTC. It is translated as CASSFMYQETQYF.

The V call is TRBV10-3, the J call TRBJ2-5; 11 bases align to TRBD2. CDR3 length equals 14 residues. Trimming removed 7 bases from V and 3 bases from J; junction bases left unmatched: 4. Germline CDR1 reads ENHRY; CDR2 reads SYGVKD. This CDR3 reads CAIKGTSGEETQYF. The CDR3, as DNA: TGTGCCATCAAAGGGACTAGCGGAGAAGAGACCCAGTACTTC.

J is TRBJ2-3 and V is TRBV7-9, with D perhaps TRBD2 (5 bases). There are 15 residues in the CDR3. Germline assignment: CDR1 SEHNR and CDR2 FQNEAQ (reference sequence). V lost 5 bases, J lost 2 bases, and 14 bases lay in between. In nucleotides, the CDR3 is TGTGCCAGCAGCCCCGCTAGCAGACACACAGATACGCAGTATTTT. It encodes CASSPASRHTDTQYF.

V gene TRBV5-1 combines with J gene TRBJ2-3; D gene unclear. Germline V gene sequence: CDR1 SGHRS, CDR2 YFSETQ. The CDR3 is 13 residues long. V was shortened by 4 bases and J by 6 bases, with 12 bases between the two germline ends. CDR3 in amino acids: CASSLSDWDTQYF. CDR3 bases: TGCGCCAGCAGCCTAAGCGATTGGGATACGCAGTATTTT.

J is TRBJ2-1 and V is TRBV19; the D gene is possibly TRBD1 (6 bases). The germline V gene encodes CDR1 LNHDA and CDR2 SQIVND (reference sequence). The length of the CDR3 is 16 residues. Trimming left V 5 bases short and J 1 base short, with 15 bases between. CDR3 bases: TGTGCCAGTAGTGCTAACAGGGTGGGTTCCTACAATGAGCAGTTCTTC. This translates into CASSANRVGSYNEQFF.

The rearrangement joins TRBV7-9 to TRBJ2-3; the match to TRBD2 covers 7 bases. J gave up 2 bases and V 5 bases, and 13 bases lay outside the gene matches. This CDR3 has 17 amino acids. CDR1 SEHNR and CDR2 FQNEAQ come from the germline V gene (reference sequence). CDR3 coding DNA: TGTGCCAGCAGCCCCTACCCCGCAGGGACTACCACAGATACGCAGTATTTT. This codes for CASSPYPAGTTTDTQYF.

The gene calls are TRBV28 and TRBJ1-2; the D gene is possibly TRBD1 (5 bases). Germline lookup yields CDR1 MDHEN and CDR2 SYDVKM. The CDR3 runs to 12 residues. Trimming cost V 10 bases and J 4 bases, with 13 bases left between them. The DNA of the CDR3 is TGTGCCAACAGCCGGGGGAGCTATGGCTACACCTTC. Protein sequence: CANSRGSYGYTF.

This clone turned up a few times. The CDR3, as DNA: TGTGCCAGCAGCCAAGATAGCTCTGGGGCCAACGTCCTGACTTTC. This gives the protein CASSQDSSGANVLTF. The genes are TRBV4-2 and TRBJ2-6; no reliable D call. Trimming took 0 bases from V and 0 from J, leaving 3 bases between them. Germline CDR1 is LGHNA and CDR2 is YNFKEQ. CDR3 size: 15 residues.

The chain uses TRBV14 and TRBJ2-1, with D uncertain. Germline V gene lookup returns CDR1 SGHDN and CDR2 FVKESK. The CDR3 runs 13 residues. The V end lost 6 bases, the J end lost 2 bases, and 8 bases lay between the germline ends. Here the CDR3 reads CASSLYAYNEQFF. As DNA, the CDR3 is TGTGCCAGCAGTCTCTATGCCTACAATGAGCAGTTCTTC. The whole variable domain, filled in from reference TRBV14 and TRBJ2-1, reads EAGVTQFPSHSVIEKGQTVTLRCDPISGHDNLYWYRRVMGKEIKFLLHFVKESKQDESGMPNNRFLAERTGGTYSTLKVQPAELEDSGVYFCASSLYAYNEQFFGPGTRLTVL.

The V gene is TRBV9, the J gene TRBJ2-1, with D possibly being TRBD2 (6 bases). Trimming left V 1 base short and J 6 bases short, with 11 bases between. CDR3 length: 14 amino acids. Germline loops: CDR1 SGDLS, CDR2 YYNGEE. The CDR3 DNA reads TGTGCCAGCAGCGTAAGACTAGTCCCCAATGAGCAGTTCTTC. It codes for CASSVRLVPNEQFF.

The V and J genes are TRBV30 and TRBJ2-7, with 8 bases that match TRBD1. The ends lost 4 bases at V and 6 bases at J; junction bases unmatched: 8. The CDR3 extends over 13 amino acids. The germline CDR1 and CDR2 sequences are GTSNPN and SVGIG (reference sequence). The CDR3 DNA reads TGTGCCTGGACCCGGACAGGGCCAGGCGAGCAGTACTTC. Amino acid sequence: CAWTRTGPGEQYF.

This CDR3 reads CASSESRTGELFF. In nucleotides, the CDR3 is TGTGCCAGCAGTGAGTCCCGTACCGGGGAGCTGTTTTTT. The rearrangement joins TRBV6-4 to TRBJ2-2; D gene unclear. Germline CDR1 reads MRHNA; CDR2 reads SNTAGT. The CDR3 spans 13 residues. The germline V and J ends were trimmed by 3 bases and 5 bases, with 7 bases remaining between them.